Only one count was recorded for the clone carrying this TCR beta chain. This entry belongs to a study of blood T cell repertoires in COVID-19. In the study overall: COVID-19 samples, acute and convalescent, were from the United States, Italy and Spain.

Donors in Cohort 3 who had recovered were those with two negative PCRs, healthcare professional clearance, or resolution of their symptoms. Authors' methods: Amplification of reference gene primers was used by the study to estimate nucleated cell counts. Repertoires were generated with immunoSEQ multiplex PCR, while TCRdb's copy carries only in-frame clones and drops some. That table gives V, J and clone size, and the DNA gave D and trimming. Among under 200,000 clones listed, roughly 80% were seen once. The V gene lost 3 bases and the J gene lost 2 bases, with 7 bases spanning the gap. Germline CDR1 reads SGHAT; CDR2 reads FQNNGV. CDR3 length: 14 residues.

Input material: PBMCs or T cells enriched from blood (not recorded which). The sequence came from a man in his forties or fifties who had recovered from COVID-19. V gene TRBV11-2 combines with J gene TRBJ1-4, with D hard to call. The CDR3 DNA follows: TGTGCCAGCAGCTTGGTAGCCACTAATGAAAAACTGTTTTTT. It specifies CASSLVATNEKLFF.